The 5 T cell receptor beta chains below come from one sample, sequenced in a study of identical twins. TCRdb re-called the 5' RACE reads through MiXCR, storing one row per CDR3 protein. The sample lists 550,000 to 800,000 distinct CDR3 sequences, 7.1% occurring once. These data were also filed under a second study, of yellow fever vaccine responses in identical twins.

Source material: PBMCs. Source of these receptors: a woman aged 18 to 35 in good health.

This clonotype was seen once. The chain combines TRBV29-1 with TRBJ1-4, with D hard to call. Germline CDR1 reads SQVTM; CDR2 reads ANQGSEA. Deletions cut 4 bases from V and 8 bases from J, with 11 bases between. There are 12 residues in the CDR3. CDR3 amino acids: CSVARGKEKLFF. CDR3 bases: TGCAGCGTTGCACGGGGTAAAGAAAAACTGTTTTTT.

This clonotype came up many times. This chain's CDR3 is CASSPLGQGTNIQYF. As DNA, the CDR3 is TGTGCCAGCAGTCCCCTCGGACAGGGTACAAACATTCAGTACTTC. This rearrangement joins TRBV27 to TRBJ2-4; 8 positions match TRBD1. CDR1 and CDR2 from the germline V gene are MNHEY and SMNVEV (reference sequence). This CDR3 region has 15 residues. Unmatched junction bases numbered 9, after V lost 5 bases and J lost 6 bases.

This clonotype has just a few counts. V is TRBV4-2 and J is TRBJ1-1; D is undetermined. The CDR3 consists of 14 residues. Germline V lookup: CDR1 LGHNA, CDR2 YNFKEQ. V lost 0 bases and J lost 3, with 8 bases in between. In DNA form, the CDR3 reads TGTGCCAGCAGCCAAGACGGATACTACACTGAAGCTTTCTTT. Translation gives CASSQDGYYTEAFF.

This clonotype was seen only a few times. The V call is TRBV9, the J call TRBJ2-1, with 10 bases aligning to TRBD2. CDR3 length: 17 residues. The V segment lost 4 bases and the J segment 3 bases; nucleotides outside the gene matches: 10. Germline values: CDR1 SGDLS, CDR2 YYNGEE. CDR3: CASSPKEREGLYNEQFF. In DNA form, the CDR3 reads TGTGCCAGCAGCCCCAAGGAGCGGGAGGGCCTCTACAATGAGCAGTTCTTC. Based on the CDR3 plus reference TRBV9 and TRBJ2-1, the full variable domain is DSGVTQTPKHLITATGQRVTLRCSPRSGDLSVYWYQQSLDQGLQFLIQYYNGEERAKGNILERFSAQQFPDLHSELNLSSLELGDSALYFCASSPKEREGLYNEQFFGPGTRLTVL.

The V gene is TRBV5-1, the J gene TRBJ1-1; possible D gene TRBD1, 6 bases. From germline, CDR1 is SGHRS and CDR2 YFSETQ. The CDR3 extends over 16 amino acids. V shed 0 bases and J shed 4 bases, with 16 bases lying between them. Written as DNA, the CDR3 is TGCGCCAGCAGCTTGGAACCGGGATTAGGGGGCACTGAAGCTTTCTTT. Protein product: CASSLEPGLGGTEAFF.